The following is a TCR beta chain sequence with its context. Its specificity is not known. CDR1 is MNHEY and CDR2 is SVGAGI in the germline V gene. The junction had 6 bases not matched to a gene; V was cut back by 5 bases and J by 5 bases. The CDR3 contains 14 residues. This entry comes from a study of cytomegalovirus exposure and HLA in healthy donors. The donors belonged to the approximately 120-subject validation cohort, separate from the approximately 700-subject first cohort. Regarding the study as a whole: The authors enumerated over 150 TCR beta chains as linked to cytomegalovirus.

Measured with immunoSEQ multiplex PCR; TCRdb has only the in-frame clones, and not every one. The sample consists of fewer than 250,000 clones, approximately 87% of them appearing once. This sequence joins TRBV6-5 and TRBJ1-5; 7 nucleotides agree with TRBD1. Material: PBMCs. The TCR sequence derives from a young man in good health and CMV-seronegative. This CDR3 reads CASSLGTADQPQHF. For the CDR3, the DNA is TGTGCCAGCAGTCTCGGGACAGCGGATCAGCCCCAGCATTTT.